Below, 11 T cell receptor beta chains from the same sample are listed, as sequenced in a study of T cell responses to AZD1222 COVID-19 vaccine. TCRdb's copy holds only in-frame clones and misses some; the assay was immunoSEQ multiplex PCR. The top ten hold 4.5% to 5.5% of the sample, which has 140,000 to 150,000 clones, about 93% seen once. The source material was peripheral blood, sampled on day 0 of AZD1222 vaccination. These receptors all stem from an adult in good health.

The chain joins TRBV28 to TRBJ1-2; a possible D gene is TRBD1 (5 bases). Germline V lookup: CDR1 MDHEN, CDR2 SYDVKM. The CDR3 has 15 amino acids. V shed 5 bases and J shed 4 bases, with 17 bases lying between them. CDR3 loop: CASSLDRDASYGYTF. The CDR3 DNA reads TGTGCCAGCAGTCTGGACCGGGACGCAAGCTATGGCTACACCTTC.

The CDR3 region is CASSELSSGTYEQYF. The CDR3 coding sequence is TGTGCCAGCAGTGAATTGTCTAGCGGGACCTACGAGCAGTACTTC. The V call is TRBV2, the J call TRBJ2-7, with TRBD2 matching over 9 bases. The germline V gene encodes CDR1 SNHLY and CDR2 FYNNEI. The CDR3 runs to 15 residues. J lost 2 bases, V lost 2 bases, and 4 bases had no gene match.

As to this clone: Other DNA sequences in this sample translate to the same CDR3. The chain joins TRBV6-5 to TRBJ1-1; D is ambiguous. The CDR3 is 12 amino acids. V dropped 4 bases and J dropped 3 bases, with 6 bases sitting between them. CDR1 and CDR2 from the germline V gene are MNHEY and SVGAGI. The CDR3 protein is CASSSLYTEAFF. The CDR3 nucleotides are TGTGCCAGCAGTTCGCTTTACACTGAAGCTTTCTTT.

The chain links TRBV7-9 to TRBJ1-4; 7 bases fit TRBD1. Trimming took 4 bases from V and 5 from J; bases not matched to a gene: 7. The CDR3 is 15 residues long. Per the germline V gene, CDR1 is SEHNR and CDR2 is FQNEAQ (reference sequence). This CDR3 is CASSWDRGLNEKLFF. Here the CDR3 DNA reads TGTGCCAGCAGCTGGGACAGAGGGTTAAATGAAAAACTGTTTTTT.

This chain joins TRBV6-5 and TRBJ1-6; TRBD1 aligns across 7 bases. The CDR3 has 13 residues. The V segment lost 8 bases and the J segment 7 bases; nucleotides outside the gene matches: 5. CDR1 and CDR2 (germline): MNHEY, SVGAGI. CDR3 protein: CASEQGTNSPLHF. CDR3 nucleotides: TGTGCCAGCGAACAGGGGACGAATTCACCCCTCCACTTT.

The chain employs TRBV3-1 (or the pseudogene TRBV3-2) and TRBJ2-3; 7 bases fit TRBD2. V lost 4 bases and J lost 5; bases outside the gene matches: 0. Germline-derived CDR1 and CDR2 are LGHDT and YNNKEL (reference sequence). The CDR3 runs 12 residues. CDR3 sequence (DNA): TGTGCCAGCAGCCGGGGGGGAGATACGCAGTATTTT. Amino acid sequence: CASSRGGDTQYF.

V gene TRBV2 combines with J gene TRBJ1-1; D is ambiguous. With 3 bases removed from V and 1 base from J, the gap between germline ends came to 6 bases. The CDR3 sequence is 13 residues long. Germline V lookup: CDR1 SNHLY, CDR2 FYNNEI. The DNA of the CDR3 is TGTGCCAGCAGTGAGTCCAGGAACACTGAAGCTTTCTTT. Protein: CASSESRNTEAFF.

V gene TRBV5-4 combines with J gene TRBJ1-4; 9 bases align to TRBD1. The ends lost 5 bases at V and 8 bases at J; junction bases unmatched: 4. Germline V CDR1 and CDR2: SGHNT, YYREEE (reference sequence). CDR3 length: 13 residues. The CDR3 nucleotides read TGTGCCAGCAGGACACAGGGGGCAGAAAAACTGTTTTTT. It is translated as CASRTQGAEKLFF.

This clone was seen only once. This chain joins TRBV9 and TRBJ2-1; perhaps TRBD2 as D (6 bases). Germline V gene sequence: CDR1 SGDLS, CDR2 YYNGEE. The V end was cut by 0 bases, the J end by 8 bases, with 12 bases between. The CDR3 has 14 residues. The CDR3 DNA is TGTGCCAGCAGCGTAGCGGGAGTGGGCCATGAGCAGTTCTTC. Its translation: CASSVAGVGHEQFF. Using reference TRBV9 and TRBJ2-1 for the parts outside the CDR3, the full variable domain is DSGVTQTPKHLITATGQRVTLRCSPRSGDLSVYWYQQSLDQGLQFLIQYYNGEERAKGNILERFSAQQFPDLHSELNLSSLELGDSALYFCASSVAGVGHEQFFGPGTRLTVL.

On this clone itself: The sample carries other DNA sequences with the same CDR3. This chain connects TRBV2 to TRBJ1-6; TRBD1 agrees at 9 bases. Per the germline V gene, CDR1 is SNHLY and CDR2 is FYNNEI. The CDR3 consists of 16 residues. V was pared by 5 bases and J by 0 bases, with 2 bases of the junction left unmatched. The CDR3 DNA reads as TGTGCCAGCAGTCCGGACAGGGGCTCCTATAATTCACCCCTCCACTTT. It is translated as CASSPDRGSYNSPLHF.

The CDR3 loop is CASSRRLANEQYF. CDR3 DNA sequence: TGTGCCAGCTCACGGCGACTAGCTAACGAGCAGTACTTC. The gene calls are TRBV18 and TRBJ2-7, with 7 bases aligning to TRBD2. Germline CDR1 reads KGHSH; CDR2 reads LQKENI. Trimming cost V 4 bases and J 5 bases; bases outside gene matches: 5. CDR3 length equals 13 residues.